This T cell receptor (beta chain) is from a study of blood T cell repertoires in COVID-19. Germline assignment: CDR1 MNHEY and CDR2 SVGAGI. V was pared by 4 bases and J by 2 bases, with 11 bases between. The CDR3 runs to 15 residues. Measured with immunoSEQ multiplex PCR; TCRdb has only the in-frame clones, and not every one. The top ten clones hold 2.9% of a sample with some 220,000 clones, about 85% of them seen once. Sequences were obtained from peripheral blood. The chain is built from TRBV6-5 and TRBJ2-2, with a weak D call TRBD1 (6 bases). The clonotype originates from a man in his fifties who had recovered from COVID-19. The CDR3 region is CASSLRTANTGELFF. CDR3 nucleotide sequence: TGTGCCAGCAGTTTACGGACAGCCAACACCGGGGAGCTGTTTTTT.